Below, 22 T cell receptor beta chains from the same sample are listed, as sequenced in a study of PD-L1 blockade in urothelial cancer (dated by TCRdb to 2015 to 2018). The intended sense of this specimen's time point label: pretreatment peripheral blood. Receptor libraries were prepared by the immunoSEQ multiplex PCR assay. TCRdb provides this immuneACCESS table in a form limited to in-frame rearrangements. Some clones are lacking; in checked studies, under half of them reflect an unresolved V gene, and why the rest are absent is not known. This sample holds around 71,000 clones; around four fifths were observed only once. The ten largest clonotypes hold more than 6.5% of the sample. The specimen comprised PBMCs, sampled around atezolizumab (anti-PD-L1) treatment. All receptors come from a middle-aged man with urothelial cancer.

The chain recombines TRBV28 with TRBJ2-7; 7 bases fit TRBD2. The CDR3 is 14 residues long. V was pared by 3 bases and J by 0 bases, with 2 bases of the junction left unmatched. In germline, CDR1 is MDHEN, CDR2 SYDVKM. The CDR3 sequence: CASSFGGISYEQYF. The CDR3 DNA follows: TGTGCCAGCAGTTTCGGGGGGATCTCCTACGAGCAGTACTTC.

The chain joins TRBV28 to TRBJ1-1; D remains unclear. CDR1 is MDHEN, CDR2 SYDVKM, per germline. V dropped 6 bases and J dropped 4 bases, with 9 bases sitting between them. This CDR3 region has 12 residues. CDR3 sequence reads: CASRRTRTEAFF. The CDR3 nucleotides are TGTGCCAGCAGGAGAACGCGCACTGAAGCTTTCTTT.

This clone was recorded only once. The chain recombines TRBV7-2 with TRBJ2-5; no clear D gene. This CDR3 has 13 amino acids. Germline CDR1 reads SGHTA; CDR2 reads FQGNSA. The germline V and J ends were trimmed by 2 bases and 2 bases, with 6 bases remaining between them. CDR3 bases: TGTGCCAGCAGCTTAACAGTACAAGAGACCCAGTACTTC. Residues: CASSLTVQETQYF. Filled out from reference TRBV7-2 and TRBJ2-5, the complete variable domain reads GAGVSQSPSNKVTEKGKDVELRCDPISGHTALYWYRQSLGQGLEFLIYFQGNSAPDKSGLPSDRFSAERTGGSVSTLTIQRTQQEDSAVYLCASSLTVQETQYFGPGTRLLVL.

This chain joins TRBV7-2 and TRBJ2-1; the D gene is possibly TRBD2 (6 bases). The CDR3 covers 16 residues. V lost 6 bases and J lost 7, with 22 bases in between. The germline CDR1 and CDR2 sequences are SGHTA and FQGNSA. CDR3 nucleotide sequence: TGTGCCAGCAGGGGGAGGAGGCGGGACGCTCGGAATGAGCAGTTCTTC. The encoded protein is CASRGRRRDARNEQFF.

The chain combines TRBV28 with TRBJ1-2, with D tentatively TRBD1 (6 bases). The V end lost 5 bases, the J end lost 4 bases, and 11 bases lay between the germline ends. Germline V gene lookup returns CDR1 MDHEN and CDR2 SYDVKM. The CDR3 runs 13 residues. In DNA, the CDR3 is TGTGCCAGCAGTGAACAGGGATTCTATGGCTACACCTTC. Its protein product is CASSEQGFYGYTF.

The chain recombines TRBV11-2 with TRBJ2-1; 7 nucleotides match TRBD2. Germline trimming cut 6 bases from V and 4 bases from J; bases unmatched to any gene: 6. Germline V lookup: CDR1 SGHAT, CDR2 FQNNGV. The CDR3 runs 14 residues. CDR3 loop: CASSSRLAYNEQFF. The CDR3 DNA follows: TGTGCCAGCAGTTCCAGACTAGCATACAATGAGCAGTTCTTC.

CDR3 DNA: TGTGCCAGCAGTCCCGGACAGACCTACGAGCAGTACTTC. Protein product: CASSPGQTYEQYF. The chain links TRBV6-1 to TRBJ2-7; the D gene is possibly TRBD1 (6 bases). The V end lost 5 bases, the J end lost 2 bases, and 10 bases lay between the germline ends. CDR1 MNHNS and CDR2 SASEGT come from the germline V gene. This CDR3 contains 13 residues.

Points on this clone: Additional DNA sequences in this sample encode the identical CDR3. V gene TRBV6-5 combines with J gene TRBJ1-3; D is unclear. This CDR3 spans 13 amino acids. Trimming shortened V by 2 bases and J by 2 bases, and 4 bases separated the two germline ends. Germline V gives CDR1 MNHEY, CDR2 SVGAGI. CDR3 loop: CASSYTPGNTIYF. In DNA form, the CDR3 reads TGTGCCAGCAGTTACACACCTGGAAACACCATATATTTT.

J is TRBJ2-1 and V is TRBV19; D uncertain. V lost 0 bases to trimming and J lost 5 bases, with 11 bases between them. The CDR3 loop spans 15 amino acids. Germline V gene sequence: CDR1 LNHDA, CDR2 SQIVND (reference sequence). CDR3 nucleotides: TGTGCCAGTAGTATAGATTCTAACCGCAACAATGAGCAGTTCTTC. Translating it yields CASSIDSNRNNEQFF.

This chain links TRBV9 with TRBJ2-2; 7 nucleotides agree with TRBD2. Germline V gene data show CDR1 as SGDLS and CDR2 as YYNGEE. There are 16 residues in the CDR3. After removal of 4 bases from V and 5 bases from J, the junction contained 11 bases not matched to a gene. The DNA for the CDR3 is TGTGCCAGCAGCCCTCTAGCGGTCACGGGGACCGGGGAGCTGTTTTTT. Its translation is CASSPLAVTGTGELFF.

The J gene is TRBJ2-4, the V gene TRBV2, with D tentatively TRBD2 (5 bases). Trimming stripped 8 bases from V and 5 bases from J, with 10 bases between. This CDR3 region has 12 residues. Germline V gene sequence: CDR1 SNHLY, CDR2 FYNNEI. The CDR3 DNA reads as TGTGCCAGCGGGGAGAGCGAAAACATTCAGTACTTC. Its protein is CASGESENIQYF.

The chain carries TRBV5-6 and TRBJ2-2, with 8 positions matching TRBD2. This CDR3 is built from 16 residues. The germline CDR1 and CDR2 sequences are SGHDT and YYEEEE. V was clipped by 6 bases and J by 5 bases; unmatched bases: 12. CDR3 loop: CASISWREALTGELFF. DNA of the CDR3: TGTGCCAGCATATCGTGGCGGGAGGCCCTAACCGGGGAGCTGTTTTTT.

The chain links TRBV18 to TRBJ2-7, with 7 bases aligning to TRBD2. CDR1 and CDR2 (germline): KGHSH, LQKENI. This CDR3 has 14 residues. With V trimmed by 2 bases and J by 9 bases, 10 bases remained unmatched. The CDR3 sequence is CASSPTRQGGRQYF. Written as DNA, the CDR3 is TGTGCCAGCTCACCAACTCGCCAGGGAGGGCGGCAGTACTTC.

The V gene is TRBV25-1, the J gene TRBJ2-1; tentatively, D is TRBD2 (5 bases). With 3 bases removed from V and 8 bases from J, the gap between germline ends came to 14 bases. Looked up from germline, CDR1 is MGHDK and CDR2 is SYGVNS. CDR3 length equals 14 residues. The CDR3 loop is CASSDPRGIDEQFF. The CDR3, as DNA: TGTGCCAGCAGTGATCCGCGAGGGATAGATGAGCAGTTCTTC.

The V call is TRBV5-1, the J call TRBJ2-5; weak D call: TRBD2 (5 bases). CDR1 and CDR2 from the germline V gene are SGHRS and YFSETQ. The CDR3 consists of 14 residues. V was clipped by 1 base and J by 3 bases, with 10 bases between them. CDR3 protein: CASSLSGGEETQYF. The DNA of the CDR3 is TGCGCCAGCAGCTTGTCTGGAGGTGAAGAGACCCAGTACTTC. The entire variable domain, with the rest obtained from reference TRBV5-1 and TRBJ2-5, is as follows: KAGVTQTPRYLIKTRGQQVTLSCSPISGHRSVSWYQQTPGQGLQFLFEYFSETQRNKGNFPGRFSGRQFSNSRSEMNVSTLELGDSALYLCASSLSGGEETQYFGPGTRLLVL.

The chain carries TRBV13 and TRBJ2-7, with TRBD2 identical over 9 bases. The CDR3 is made up of 13 amino acids. V shed 7 bases, J shed 3 bases, and the junction held 4 bases outside the gene matches. The germline CDR1 and CDR2 sequences are PRHDT and FYEKMQ (reference sequence). Here the CDR3 reads CASTPSGVYEQYF. In DNA, the CDR3 is TGTGCCAGCACCCCTAGCGGGGTCTACGAGCAGTACTTC.

This clone came up once. The V call is TRBV30, the J call TRBJ2-7; 8 nucleotides match TRBD2. Germline V gene lookup returns CDR1 GTSNPN and CDR2 SVGIG (reference sequence). The V gene end was trimmed by 0 bases and the J gene end by 4 bases; junction bases not matched to a gene: 8. The CDR3 loop spans 15 amino acids. In DNA form, the CDR3 reads TGTGCCTGGAGTGTAGCCGGGAGGGCTAGTTACGAGCAGTACTTC. This gives the protein CAWSVAGRASYEQYF.

This rearrangement joins TRBV19 to TRBJ1-2; D is unresolved. Deletions cut 3 bases from V and 4 bases from J, with 3 bases between. CDR1 and CDR2 from the germline V gene are LNHDA and SQIVND (reference sequence). The CDR3 is 11 residues long. CDR3 bases: TGTGCCAGTAGTATGGCCTATGGCTACACCTTC. It codes for CASSMAYGYTF.

This clone occurred many times. This chain uses TRBV30 with TRBJ1-1, with D unresolved. The CDR3 sequence is 13 residues long. The germline gives CDR1 GTSNPN, CDR2 SVGIG (reference sequence). Trimming removed 0 bases at V and 4 bases at J, with 9 bases between. The CDR3 nucleotides read TGTGCCTGGAGTGTTCTGAGTGGCACTGAAGCTTTCTTT. This sequence encodes CAWSVLSGTEAFF. The whole variable domain, remainder taken from reference TRBV30 and TRBJ1-1, is SQTIHQWPATLVQPVGSPLSLECTVEGTSNPNLYWYRQAAGRGLQLLFYSVGIGQISSEVPQNLSASRPQDRQFILSSKKLLLSDSGFYLCAWSVLSGTEAFFGQGTRLTVV.

The rearrangement links TRBV19 to TRBJ1-4; 7 bases match TRBD1. The J segment lost 3 bases and the V segment lost 5 bases, leaving 3 bases of the junction unmatched. Germline assignment: CDR1 LNHDA and CDR2 SQIVND (reference sequence). This CDR3 comprises 14 residues. The CDR3 loop reads CASSPGTANEKLFF. As DNA, the CDR3 is TGTGCCAGTAGTCCCGGGACAGCTAATGAAAAACTGTTTTTT.

The gene calls are TRBV9 and TRBJ1-1, with TRBD1 matching 7 bases. CDR3 size: 13 residues. Germline-derived CDR1 and CDR2 are SGDLS and YYNGEE. Unmatched junction bases numbered 4, after V lost 2 bases and J lost 6 bases. This CDR3 is CASSVQTGPEAFF. The CDR3 DNA is TGTGCCAGCAGCGTTCAGACAGGGCCTGAAGCTTTCTTT.

The rearrangement links TRBV11-2 to TRBJ2-1; 12 bases fit TRBD1. In germline, CDR1 is SGHAT, CDR2 FQNNGV. J was trimmed by 7 bases and V by 4 bases; bases with no gene match: 8. The CDR3 is 16 amino acids. CDR3: CASSSTGTGGMNEQFF. The DNA of the CDR3 is TGTGCCAGCAGCTCCACCGGGACAGGGGGCATGAATGAGCAGTTCTTC.